This TCR beta chain comes out of a study of identical twins. In TCRdb, the 5' RACE reads were re-called with MiXCR into one record per CDR3 protein. The data contain just under 650,000 distinct CDR3 sequences, under 8.5% of them singletons. This CDR3 contains 15 residues. Trimming took 4 bases from V and 1 from J, leaving 15 bases between them. From germline, CDR1 is SGHRS and CDR2 YFSETQ. Separately, the same data were catalogued under a study of yellow fever vaccine responses in identical twins.

The chain has TRBV5-1 and TRBJ2-7, with a possible D match to TRBD2 (5 bases). The receptor comes from a woman between 18 and 29 years old in good health. Source material: PBMCs. CDR3 DNA: TGCGCCAGCAGCACGGGCGGGTCTGGGTCCTACGAGCAGTACTTC. Translating gives CASSTGGSGSYEQYF.